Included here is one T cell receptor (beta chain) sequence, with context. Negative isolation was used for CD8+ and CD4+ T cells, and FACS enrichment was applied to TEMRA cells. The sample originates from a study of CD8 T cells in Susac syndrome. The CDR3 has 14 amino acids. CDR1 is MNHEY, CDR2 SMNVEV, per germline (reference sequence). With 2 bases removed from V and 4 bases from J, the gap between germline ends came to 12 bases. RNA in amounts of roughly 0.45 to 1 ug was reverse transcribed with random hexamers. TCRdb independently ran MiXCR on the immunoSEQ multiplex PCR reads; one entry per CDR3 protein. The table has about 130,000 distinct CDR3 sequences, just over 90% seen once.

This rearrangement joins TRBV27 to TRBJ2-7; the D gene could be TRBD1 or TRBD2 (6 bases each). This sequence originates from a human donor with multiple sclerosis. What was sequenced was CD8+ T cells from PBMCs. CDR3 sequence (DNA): TGTGCCAGCAGTTTACAGCAGGGGAGGTACGAGCAGTACTTC. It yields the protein CASSLQQGRYEQYF.